The TCR beta chain under discussion was sequenced for a study of blood T cells in healthy people across ages. Study in general: Per two T cells, template switching captured roughly one barcoded beta molecule. Findings and limits, study-wide: Investigators treated diversity estimates from one million T cells as underestimates.

Germline assignment: CDR1 LGHNA and CDR2 YNFKEQ. V was trimmed by 0 bases and J by 3 bases, leaving 11 bases between them. The CDR3 is 15 amino acids. PCR was performed a second time for about 7 to 11 cycles using a sample-barcoded 5' primer and a J-beta primer mix. Each of the cDNA molecules was tagged by a template-switch adaptor with 12 random nucleotides. TCRdb redid the calling of the 5' RACE reads with MiXCR, one entry per CDR3 protein. The table lists about 570,000 distinct CDR3 sequences, roughly 29% of them singletons. On this clonotype itself: Its antigen is unknown.

Drawn from each donor were about 9 milliliters of peripheral blood. This clonotype was sampled from a woman in her 70s in good health. V is TRBV4-2 and J is TRBJ1-1, with a weak D call TRBD1 (6 bases). Material: blood. The CDR3 DNA follows: TGTGCCAGCAGCCAAGATGAGACAGGATACACTGAAGCTTTCTTT. This sequence encodes CASSQDETGYTEAFF.